The rows below give T cell receptor beta chains drawn from one sample of a study of blood T cell repertoires in COVID-19. Assay: immunoSEQ multiplex PCR; the TCRdb copy retains only in-frame clones and omits some. Among about 160,000 clones listed, 81% were seen once. The sequencing input was peripheral blood. The receptors stem from a man in his sixties with active or convalescent COVID-19. Both conserved end residues are trimmed from each CDR3. Fields, in order: V gene, D gene, CDR3 protein. A D gene is named only where the DNA matches it firmly.

TRBV7-3 | - | ASSRRQTSMDTQY
TRBV9 | TRBD2 | ASSVMGEGTDTQY
TRBV4-1 | - | ASSQGTANYGYT
TRBV6-6 | TRBD1 | ASSYSFGTVENIQY
TRBV3-1/TRBV3-2 | - | ASSPPKAAGEEKLF
TRBV11-2 | - | ASSLAAGSYNEQF
TRBV2 | TRBD2 | ASRTSGSYNEQF
TRBV19 | - | ASRSGYEQY
TRBV2 | TRBD1 | ASSGGQGPQPQH
TRBV3-1/TRBV3-2 | - | ASSLGRNTEAF
TRBV19 | TRBD1 | ASSPGQIIEKLF
TRBV5-1 | - | ASTTGSSYEQY
TRBV12-3/TRBV12-4 | - | ASSRVYEQY
TRBV20-1 | - | SASYSNQPQH
TRBV7-9 | TRBD1 | ASSSLTKQGITDTQY
TRBV5-1 | - | ASSLEDLGPVEQF
TRBV6-5 | TRBD1 | ASSYRDSTYGYT
TRBV6-6 | - | ASSYTRTGKETQY
TRBV6-6 | TRBD1 | ASRRTGSNQPQH
TRBV5-1 | - | ASSLAQEGFSYNSPLH
TRBV6-6 | - | ASSPGQYSNQPQH
TRBV6-5 | - | ASMEGRWSEQY
TRBV27 | TRBD2 | ASNPLGLAGIHEQF
TRBV3-1/TRBV3-2 | - | ASSQAPGGYGYT
TRBV18 | - | ASSPQGSGAQPQH
TRBV7-2 | - | ASRVGAGELF
TRBV5-1 | - | ASSLIMSDEQF
TRBV2 | - | ASSGRGDTQY
TRBV10-3 | TRBD1 | AISQSPRAGGSEQF
TRBV19 | - | ASRFPPGSTTYGYT
TRBV5-1 | - | ASSPVRNTEAF
TRBV4-2 | - | ASSQGPGIYGYT
TRBV2 | TRBD1 | ASSIDRVGWVETQY
TRBV5-1 | - | ASSLEGDYNSPLH
TRBV11-3 | TRBD2 | ASSPGGMTYEQY
TRBV10-3 | - | AISRPSSYNEQF
TRBV5-1 | TRBD1 | ASSWKGQALLENEQF
TRBV7-2 | - | ASSHSTGPYFGYT
TRBV5-1 | TRBD2 | ASSLVSGRTTISGANVLT
TRBV12-3/TRBV12-4 | TRBD1 | ASSIGQGYEQY
TRBV29-1 | - | SARLSGNTIY
TRBV9 | - | ASSFGLTRTDNEQF
TRBV7-9 | - | ASSLRTAFINYGYT
TRBV5-5 | - | ASSLLAGNTEAF
TRBV10-3 | TRBD1 | AIRITGAAREAF
TRBV10-2 | TRBD2 | ASSAGWEGETQY
TRBV7-7 | - | ASSPLGGADNGYT
TRBV28 | TRBD1 | ASSLRDRFLSPLH
TRBV19 | - | ASSSGMGVGELF
TRBV9 | - | ASSVDLWGPDTQY
TRBV7-6 | - | ASTPRRGGTQY
TRBV6-6 | TRBD1 | ASSTDRGSNQPQH
TRBV2 | TRBD2 | ASSAPGLAGEWVGTDTQY
TRBV19 | - | ASSLWQGLDEAF